This T cell receptor beta chain was sequenced for a study of blood T cell repertoires in COVID-19. Study-level background: Specimens from acute and convalescent COVID-19 originated in the United States, Italy and Spain.

Original processing methods: Reference gene primers were amplified, and this amplification served to estimate nucleated cell counts. Produced via immunoSEQ multiplex PCR; TCRdb's table is partial and in-frame only. V, J and clone size were drawn from that table, and D and trimming were deduced from the DNA. The table includes around 260,000 clones, approximately 90% detected once. Germline CDR1 and CDR2: SGHNT and YYREEE (reference sequence). Trimming left V 4 bases short and J 0 bases short, with 8 bases between. CDR3 size: 13 residues. The receptor comes from a man younger than 35 with active or convalescent COVID-19. The chain carries TRBV5-4 and TRBJ2-7, with D uncertain. Sequenced input: peripheral blood. The CDR3: CASSDLSSYEQYF. The DNA of the CDR3 is TGTGCCAGCAGCGACTTGAGCTCCTACGAGCAGTACTTC.